The 2 T cell receptor beta chains below all came from one sample that was sequenced in a study of cytomegalovirus exposure and HLA in healthy donors. 13 Jbeta primers and 60 Vbeta primers were used for the PCR. Data came from immunoSEQ multiplex PCR; TCRdb stores just in-frame clones and leaves some out. Of roughly 200,000 clones detected, around 81% appear once; the ten largest clones hold about 1.9%. Specimen: PBMCs. The receptor source for this set is a man aged 30 to 45 in good health and CMV-seronegative.

The chain has TRBV5-1 and TRBJ2-1; the match to TRBD2 covers 9 bases. This CDR3 contains 14 residues. Looked up from germline, CDR1 is SGHRS and CDR2 is YFSETQ. V was pared by 3 bases and J by 8 bases, with 6 bases of the junction left unmatched. CDR3 bases: TGCGCCAGCAGCTCTAGCGGGATAAGCGATGAGCAGTTCTTC. Its translation is CASSSSGISDEQFF.

The rearrangement links TRBV10-3 to TRBJ2-7; the D gene is possibly TRBD1 (6 bases). CDR1 ENHRY and CDR2 SYGVKD come from the germline V gene. The CDR3 runs to 13 residues. Trimming stripped 0 bases from V and 6 bases from J, with 9 bases between. The CDR3 DNA is TGTGCCATCAGTGAGTCGTACAGGGTCGAGCAGTACTTC. Encoded protein: CAISESYRVEQYF.